This T cell receptor (beta chain) was sequenced for a study of T cell responses to AZD1222 COVID-19 vaccine. Libraries were prepared by immunoSEQ multiplex PCR; TCRdb keeps only in-frame clonotypes and omits some of them. The table has 110,000 to 150,000 clones, about 90% seen once. About this clone itself: Its antigen is currently unknown.

General study results and limits: The peak T cell response came first, and repertoires were sampled only after it. Donors were mostly white British, more females; clonal diversity possibly underestimated. Spike-specific TCR breadth rose after two AZD1222 doses, and depth rose as well.

The TCR comes from an adult who received the AZD1222 COVID-19 vaccine. The material was peripheral blood, obtained 28 days after the second AZD1222 dose.

CDR3 in DNA: TGCAGTGGTCGACCCCGGGATGAGCAGTTCTTC. Translated, it gives CSGRPRDEQFF. The rearrangement links TRBV20-1 to TRBJ2-1; D is uncertain. V lost 7 bases to trimming and J lost 8 bases, with 12 bases between them. The germline V gene encodes CDR1 DFQATT and CDR2 SNEGSKA (reference sequence). There are 11 residues in the CDR3.